This paragraph reports one T cell receptor (beta chain). For the second PCR, which ran for roughly 7 to 11 cycles, a sample-barcoded 5' primer and a J-beta primer mix were used. Every single cDNA molecule received a tag from a template-switch adaptor with 12 random nucleotides. One entry per CDR3 protein, called by TCRdb with MiXCR from the 5' RACE reads. The sample lists about 800,000 distinct CDR3 sequences; 20% to 30% were seen once. The sample is drawn from a study of blood T cells in healthy people across ages. Trimming removed 5 bases at V and 8 bases at J, with 20 bases between. The CDR3 is 15 amino acids. These data were also reused for a study on T cells of mothers and their children.

This TCR was sampled from a boy aged 5-17 years in good health. The chain has TRBV12-3 or TRBV12-4 and TRBJ2-3, with D tentatively TRBD2 (7 bases). Sample: blood. DNA for the CDR3: TGTGCCAGCAGTCCGCTGGGGGGGGCTCTTTCTACGCAGTATTTT. Its protein product is CASSPLGGALSTQYF.